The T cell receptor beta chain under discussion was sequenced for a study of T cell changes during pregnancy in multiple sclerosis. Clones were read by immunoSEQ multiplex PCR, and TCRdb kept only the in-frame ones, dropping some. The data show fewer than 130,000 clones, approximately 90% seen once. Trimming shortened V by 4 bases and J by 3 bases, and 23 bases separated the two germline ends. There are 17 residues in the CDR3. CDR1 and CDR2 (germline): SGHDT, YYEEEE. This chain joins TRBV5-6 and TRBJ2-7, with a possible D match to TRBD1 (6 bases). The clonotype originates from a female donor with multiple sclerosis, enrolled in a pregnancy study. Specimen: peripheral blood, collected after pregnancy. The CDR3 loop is CASSPSGRQGLFYEQYF. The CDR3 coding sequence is TGTGCCAGCAGCCCCTCAGGGCGGCAGGGGTTATTCTACGAGCAGTACTTC.